Shown below are 29 T cell receptor beta chains from a single sample sequenced in a study of blood T cell repertoires in COVID-19. TCRdb keeps only in-frame clones here, not all; method: immunoSEQ multiplex PCR. The table shows around 250,000 clones, with approximately 89% occurring only once. The sequencing input was peripheral blood. These TCRs come from a man between 40 and 49 years old with active or convalescent COVID-19.

The chain is built from TRBV27 and TRBJ1-5; TRBD1 matches 8 bases. The ends lost 1 base at V and 4 bases at J; junction bases unmatched: 9. Germline lookup yields CDR1 MNHEY and CDR2 SMNVEV (reference sequence). The CDR3 totals 17 residues. The CDR3 nucleotides are TGTGCCAGCAGTTTATTTTACAGGGGGACGGAGAATCAGCCCCAGCATTTT. The encoded protein is CASSLFYRGTENQPQHF.

The chain links TRBV11-3 to TRBJ1-2, with 10 bases identical to TRBD1. The CDR3 is 14 amino acids. Per the germline V gene, CDR1 is SGHNT and CDR2 is YENEEA. After removal of 7 bases from V and 5 bases from J, the junction contained 7 bases not matched to a gene. In nucleotides, the CDR3 is TGTGCCAGCACCCGGACAGGGGGTCCTTATGGCTACACCTTC. Residues: CASTRTGGPYGYTF.

In its sample, this clone was seen a few times. The chain joins TRBV19 to TRBJ1-1; D unclear. The germline gives CDR1 LNHDA, CDR2 SQIVND (reference sequence). CDR3 length: 13 residues. V was pared by 8 bases and J by 5 bases, with 15 bases between. CDR3 in amino acids: CASSRMEGTEAFF. The DNA of the CDR3 is TGTGCCAGTTCCCGGATGGAGGGTACTGAAGCTTTCTTT. Together with reference TRBV19 and TRBJ1-1, the CDR3 gives the full variable domain: DGGITQSPKYLFRKEGQNVTLSCEQNLNHDAMYWYRQDPGQGLRLIYYSQIVNDFQKGDIAEGYSVSREKKESFPLTVTSAQKNPTAFYLCASSRMEGTEAFFGQGTRLTVV.

The chain uses TRBV27 and TRBJ1-5; D is undetermined. The CDR3 sequence is 14 residues long. The V gene lost 2 bases and the J gene lost 7 bases, with 12 bases spanning the gap. Germline V lookup: CDR1 MNHEY, CDR2 SMNVEV (reference sequence). CDR3 loop: CASSLGAAGQPQHF. Written as DNA, the CDR3 is TGTGCCAGCAGTTTAGGCGCCGCGGGGCAGCCCCAGCATTTT.

The rearrangement links TRBV5-1 to TRBJ2-5; a possible D gene is TRBD1 (6 bases). V was clipped by 4 bases and J by 5 bases, with 21 bases between them. From germline, CDR1 is SGHRS and CDR2 YFSETQ. The CDR3 is 16 amino acids. Written as DNA, the CDR3 is TGCGCCAGCAGCGGACCATGGGGGCCTACTAGGGAGACCCAGTACTTC. Translated: CASSGPWGPTRETQYF.

This sequence joins TRBV2 and TRBJ1-5; 9 nucleotides match TRBD1. Trimming removed 5 bases from V and 6 bases from J; junction bases left unmatched: 8. There are 15 residues in the CDR3. From germline, CDR1 is SNHLY and CDR2 FYNNEI. CDR3 sequence: CASSTGTGRGQPQHF. CDR3 coding DNA: TGTGCCAGCAGTACCGGGACAGGGCGCGGTCAGCCCCAGCATTTT.

The CDR3 DNA reads as TGTGCCAGCTCGTCTACCCAAGAGACCCAGTACTTC. It specifies CASSSTQETQYF. V usage is TRBV5-4 and J usage is TRBJ2-5; the D is unclear. V was pared by 7 bases and J by 1 base, with 8 bases between. Germline values: CDR1 SGHNT, CDR2 YYREEE (reference sequence). The CDR3 sequence is 12 residues long.

The chain has TRBV21-1 and TRBJ1-4; TRBD1 is the table's D call and was not checked against the DNA. TRBV21-1 is designated a pseudogene. CDR3 size: 15 residues. In DNA form, the CDR3 reads TGTGCCAGCAGCAAACTGGCCAGACAAGGTGAAAAACTGTTTTTT. It yields the protein CASSKLARQGEKLFF.

This clone was observed a handful of times. The V and J genes are TRBV6-1 and TRBJ2-7, with 8 bases matching TRBD2. CDR1 and CDR2 from the germline V gene are MNHNS and SASEGT. The V segment lost 3 bases and the J segment 6 bases; nucleotides outside the gene matches: 7. The length of the CDR3 is 14 residues. This CDR3 reads CASSEGSGTLEQYF. The CDR3 coding sequence is TGTGCCAGCAGTGAGGGTAGCGGGACCCTCGAGCAGTACTTC.

This clone was found once. This chain joins TRBV30 and TRBJ2-5; D remains ambiguous. Germline lookup yields CDR1 GTSNPN and CDR2 SVGIG (reference sequence). This CDR3 has 10 amino acids. Trimming shortened V by 7 bases and J by 2 bases, and 5 bases separated the two germline ends. CDR3 protein: CASGQETQYF. CDR3 bases: TGTGCCTCCGGGCAAGAGACCCAGTACTTC.

The chain employs TRBV5-1 and TRBJ2-5; 12 bases agree with TRBD2. Looked up from germline, CDR1 is SGHRS and CDR2 is YFSETQ. The CDR3 has 15 residues. Trimming took 4 bases from V and 5 from J; bases not matched to a gene: 6. As DNA, the CDR3 is TGCGCCAGCAGCGAAACTAGCGGGGGGTTGGAGACCCAGTACTTC. Translating gives CASSETSGGLETQYF.

This sequence joins TRBV19 and TRBJ2-6, with D perhaps matching TRBD2 (5 bases). V lost 6 bases and J 0 bases, leaving 9 bases between the germline ends. This CDR3 has 15 amino acids. CDR1 and CDR2 (germline): LNHDA, SQIVND (reference sequence). CDR3 nucleotide sequence: TGTGCCAGTAGAACGGGAAGCTCTGGGGCCAACGTCCTGACTTTC. Translated, it gives CASRTGSSGANVLTF.

This clone showed up just once. The CDR3 spells CASSLIRKDTQYF. DNA for the CDR3: TGTGCCAGCAGCTTAATCAGGAAAGATACGCAGTATTTT. V usage is TRBV11-2 and J usage is TRBJ2-3; no reliable D call. Trimming took 2 bases from V and 5 from J, leaving 8 bases between them. Germline V gene sequence: CDR1 SGHAT, CDR2 FQNNGV. This CDR3 has 13 residues.

This clone was seen just once. The CDR3 is CASSPPGGSSYEQYF. CDR3 DNA sequence: TGTGCCAGCTCACCACCGGGGGGTTCCTCCTACGAGCAGTACTTC. The rearrangement uses TRBV18 and TRBJ2-7; D is possibly TRBD2 (6 bases). CDR1 KGHSH and CDR2 LQKENI come from the germline V gene. The CDR3 has 15 amino acids. Trimming stripped 0 bases from V and 0 bases from J, with 9 bases between. The full variable domain, with the rest looked up from reference TRBV18 and TRBJ2-7, is NAGVMQNPRHLVRRRGQEARLRCSPMKGHSHVYWYRQLPEEGLKFMVYLQKENIIDESGMPKERFSAEFPKEGPSILRIQQVVRGDSAAYFCASSPPGGSSYEQYFGPGTRLTVT.

This clone was seen a handful of times. V is TRBV19 and J is TRBJ1-2; 10 bases fit TRBD1. Germline CDR1 is LNHDA and CDR2 is SQIVND (reference sequence). This CDR3 spans 15 amino acids. The ends lost 5 bases at V and 9 bases at J; junction bases unmatched: 12. The CDR3 region has the DNA TGTGCCAGTAGTCTGACCGCCGGGACAGGGGACAGCTACACCTTC. Translated: CASSLTAGTGDSYTF.

The DNA for the CDR3 is TGTGCCAGCAGCGTAGCCGGGGACTACTCCTACGAGCAGTACTTC. This sequence encodes CASSVAGDYSYEQYF. The J gene is TRBJ2-7, the V gene TRBV9; TRBD2 aligns across 7 bases. Trimming cost V 0 bases and J 0 bases; bases outside gene matches: 3. The germline V gene has CDR1 SGDLS and CDR2 YYNGEE. This CDR3 spans 15 amino acids.

The V and J genes are TRBV19 and TRBJ1-1, with D perhaps matching TRBD1 (6 bases). Per the germline V gene, CDR1 is LNHDA and CDR2 is SQIVND (reference sequence). This CDR3 has 14 residues. Trimming cost V 3 bases and J 0 bases, with 8 bases left between them. This CDR3 is CASSMGGLNTEAFF. The CDR3 bases are TGTGCCAGTAGTATGGGGGGGCTGAACACTGAAGCTTTCTTT. Together with reference TRBV19 and TRBJ1-1, the CDR3 gives the full variable domain: DGGITQSPKYLFRKEGQNVTLSCEQNLNHDAMYWYRQDPGQGLRLIYYSQIVNDFQKGDIAEGYSVSREKKESFPLTVTSAQKNPTAFYLCASSMGGLNTEAFFGQGTRLTVV.

This sequence joins TRBV5-1 and TRBJ2-1, with D possibly being TRBD1 (5 bases). The CDR3 loop spans 16 amino acids. V was cut by 0 bases and J by 8 bases, with 18 bases left in between. CDR1 and CDR2 from the germline V gene are SGHRS and YFSETQ. The CDR3 nucleotides are TGCGCCAGCAGCTTGGAAGCCCCTTCTTGGGGCGATGAGCAGTTCTTC. This codes for CASSLEAPSWGDEQFF.

This clone has just one count. V is TRBV5-1 and J is TRBJ2-5; maybe TRBD1 (6 bases). The V end was cut by 4 bases, the J end by 5 bases, with 12 bases between. CDR1 is SGHRS, CDR2 YFSETQ, per germline. There are 13 residues in the CDR3. The CDR3 DNA reads TGCGCCAGCAGCACGCAGGGGTACGAGACCCAGTACTTC. Its protein is CASSTQGYETQYF.

This sequence joins TRBV18 and TRBJ1-4, with TRBD1 identical over 11 bases. V lost 3 bases and J lost 8; bases outside the gene matches: 11. The CDR3 length is 17 residues. Germline CDR1 is KGHSH and CDR2 is LQKENI. The CDR3 sequence: CASSPSGTGGPGEKLFF. The CDR3 nucleotides are TGTGCCAGCTCACCTTCCGGGACAGGGGGACCGGGAGAAAAACTGTTTTTT.

V is TRBV6-5 and J is TRBJ1-4; no clear D gene. Germline V CDR1 and CDR2: MNHEY, SVGAGI. This CDR3 has 12 residues. Trimming stripped 4 bases from V and 7 bases from J, with 7 bases between. The CDR3 protein is CASSSRGEKLFF. As DNA, the CDR3 is TGTGCCAGCAGTTCCCGAGGTGAAAAACTGTTTTTT.

In its sample, this clone was seen once. This chain uses TRBV24-1 with TRBJ2-7; TRBD1 might be the D (6 bases). This CDR3 has 13 amino acids. Germline V gene sequence: CDR1 KGHDR, CDR2 SFDVKD. The V gene lost 4 bases and the J gene lost 5 bases, with 11 bases spanning the gap. The CDR3 here is CATSETQGDEQYF. The CDR3, as DNA: TGTGCCACCAGTGAAACACAGGGTGACGAGCAGTACTTC.

The chain joins TRBV15 to TRBJ1-2; 7 bases match TRBD1. CDR1 and CDR2 from the germline V gene are LNHNV and YYDKDF (reference sequence). This CDR3 has 15 residues. Trimming removed 5 bases from V and 6 bases from J; junction bases left unmatched: 12. CDR3 DNA: TGTGCCACCAGCGGCTATCGACAGGGATCGGATGGCTACACCTTC. Amino acid sequence: CATSGYRQGSDGYTF. Full variable domain (rest looked up from reference TRBV15 and TRBJ1-2): DAMVIQNPRYQVTQFGKPVTLSCSQTLNHNVMYWYQQKSSQAPKLLFHYYDKDFNNEADTPDNFQSRRPNTSFCFLDIRSPGLGDTAMYLCATSGYRQGSDGYTFGSGTRLTVV.

This chain connects TRBV7-9 to TRBJ2-7; D not certain. The CDR3 runs 14 residues. CDR1 SEHNR and CDR2 FQNEAQ come from the germline V gene (reference sequence). V dropped 0 bases and J dropped 6 bases, with 12 bases sitting between them. The CDR3 sequence: CASSLASNPGEQYF. CDR3 DNA sequence: TGTGCCAGCAGCTTAGCTAGCAACCCGGGCGAGCAGTACTTC. The full variable domain, in which reference TRBV7-9 and TRBJ2-7 provide the parts outside the CDR3, is DTGVSQNPRHKITKRGQNVTFRCDPISEHNRLYWYRQTLGQGPEFLTYFQNEAQLEKSRLLSDRFSAERPKGSFSTLEIQRTEQGDSAMYLCASSLASNPGEQYFGPGTRLTVT.

The V and J genes are TRBV29-1 and TRBJ2-1; TRBD2 matches 7 bases. The germline CDR1 and CDR2 sequences are SQVTM and ANQGSEA. After removal of 2 bases from V and 0 bases from J, the junction contained 7 bases not matched to a gene. The CDR3 has 16 residues. For the CDR3, the DNA is TGCAGCGTTGAAACACACCTAGCGGACTCCTACAATGAGCAGTTCTTC. Translating gives CSVETHLADSYNEQFF.

This clone was counted once. The chain carries TRBV6-5 and TRBJ2-6; 10 nucleotides align to TRBD1. The junction had 4 bases not matched to a gene; V was cut back by 10 bases and J by 1 base. The CDR3 spans 15 residues. Germline CDR1 reads MNHEY; CDR2 reads SVGAGI. The CDR3 DNA reads as TGTGCCACGGGACAGGGGCGATCTGGGGCCAACGTCCTGACTTTC. It yields the protein CATGQGRSGANVLTF.

V is TRBV5-5 and J is TRBJ1-5; perhaps TRBD1 as D (6 bases). The CDR3 contains 15 residues. The V and J ends lost 4 bases and 2 bases respectively, with 13 bases between them. From germline, CDR1 is SGHKS and CDR2 YYEKEE (reference sequence). The CDR3: CASSPQGWGNQPQHF. CDR3 nucleotide sequence: TGTGCCAGCAGCCCACAGGGTTGGGGCAATCAGCCCCAGCATTTT.

The V and J genes are TRBV7-9 and TRBJ2-4, with a possible D match to TRBD2 (5 bases). The CDR3 extends over 15 amino acids. Trimming pared 4 bases from V and 0 bases from J, leaving 10 bases between. Germline values: CDR1 SEHNR, CDR2 FQNEAQ (reference sequence). CDR3 nucleotide sequence: TGTGCCAGCAGCTCAGGAGGACTAGCCAAAAACATTCAGTACTTC. Translation: CASSSGGLAKNIQYF. Together with reference TRBV7-9 and TRBJ2-4, the CDR3 gives the full variable domain: DTGVSQNPRHKITKRGQNVTFRCDPISEHNRLYWYRQTLGQGPEFLTYFQNEAQLEKSRLLSDRFSAERPKGSFSTLEIQRTEQGDSAMYLCASSSGGLAKNIQYFGAGTRLSVL.

This sequence joins TRBV5-1 and TRBJ2-2; D might be TRBD2 (5 bases). Germline loops: CDR1 SGHRS, CDR2 YFSETQ. Trimming removed 2 bases at V and 4 bases at J, with 12 bases between. The CDR3 length is 15 residues. CDR3 loop: CASSFDGKGTGELFF. The CDR3 DNA reads TGCGCCAGCAGCTTTGACGGGAAAGGCACCGGGGAGCTGTTTTTT.